A selection of T cell receptor beta chains follows, all from one sample in a study of shared clonotypes between healthy human individuals. Here immunoSEQ multiplex PCR was the method, and the copy in TCRdb shows in-frame clones only, minus some. The sample has hundreds of thousands of clones, less than 97% seen once. Source material: naive CD8+ T cells sorted from blood. These TCRs come from a woman between 25 and 40 years old in good health. Both conserved end residues are part of each CDR3. A D gene is named only where the DNA matches it firmly. Not every row has a clone size; where given, it reads once, few, many or a size class.

size,D,V,J,CDR3,DNA
few,TRBD2,TRBV5-1,TRBJ2-2,CASSLPVGGSTGELFF,TGCGCCAGCAGCTTGCCGGTCGGGGGGTCCACCGGGGAGCTGTTTTTT
NA,NA,TRBV30,TRBJ1-6,CAWSSRTNSPLHF,TGTGCCTGGAGTTCCAGGACAAACTCACCCCTCCACTTT
once,NA,TRBV6-5,TRBJ1-2,CASSYSTGTRGYTF,TGTGCCAGCAGTTACTCCACCGGGACACGAGGCTACACCTTC
NA,NA,TRBV28,TRBJ2-6,CASSWNRETGANVLTF,TGTGCCAGCAGTTGGAACAGGGAAACTGGGGCCAACGTCCTGACTTTC
once,NA,TRBV13,TRBJ1-6,CASSIRTLDSPLHF,TGTGCCAGCAGCATCCGGACATTGGATTCACCCCTCCACTTT
NA,TRBD1,TRBV5-4,TRBJ1-1,CASSVGQHLNTEAFF,TGTGCCAGCAGCGTGGGACAGCACCTGAACACTGAAGCTTTCTTT
NA,NA,TRBV5-4,TRBJ2-3,CASSGRDSTDTQYF,TGTGCCAGCAGCGGCCGGGACTCGACAGATACGCAGTATTTT
NA,NA,TRBV28,TRBJ2-6,CASTLAGSPGANVLTF,TGTGCCAGCACGCTAGCCGGTTCTCCTGGGGCCAACGTCCTGACTTTC
NA,NA,TRBV9,TRBJ1-2,CASSVEGNFYGYTF,TGTGCCAGCAGCGTAGAGGGGAATTTCTATGGCTACACCTTC
NA,TRBD2,TRBV27,TRBJ2-7,CASSLTAGGPRAEQYF,TGTGCCAGCAGTTTAACAGCGGGAGGGCCCAGGGCCGAGCAGTACTTC
NA,NA,TRBV6-6,TRBJ2-5,CASNLRAVKETQYF,TGTGCCAGCAACTTACGCGCTGTTAAGGAGACCCAGTACTTC
NA,NA,TRBV7-6,TRBJ2-3,CASSLSYRNPSTDTQYF,TGTGCCAGCAGCTTATCCTACCGAAACCCGAGCACAGATACGCAGTATTTT
NA,TRBD2,TRBV28,TRBJ2-7,CASTPIDMTSGSTETYEQYF,TGTGCCAGCACCCCTATTGATATGACTAGCGGGAGTACCGAAACCTACGAGCAGTACTTC
NA,NA,TRBV5-4,TRBJ2-1,CASSQRDWTNEQFF,TGTGCCAGCAGCCAAAGGGACTGGACCAATGAGCAGTTCTTC
NA,NA,TRBV4-1,TRBJ2-1,CASSQEASGGRDEQFF,TGCGCCAGCAGCCAAGAGGCCAGCGGAGGCAGGGATGAGCAGTTCTTC
NA,TRBD1,TRBV11-2,TRBJ2-2,CASSLVGTGRDTGELFF,TGTGCCAGCAGCTTAGTAGGGACAGGGCGCGACACCGGGGAGCTGTTTTTT
NA,NA,TRBV9,TRBJ1-1,CASSPGKNTEAFF,TGTGCCAGCAGCCCCGGGAAGAACACTGAAGCTTTCTTT
NA,NA,TRBV27,TRBJ2-3,CASSTSFGRGGHKAQYF,TGTGCCAGCAGTACCTCGTTCGGACGGGGTGGCCATAAAGCGCAGTATTTT
NA,NA,TRBV19,TRBJ2-1,CASSITSNEQFF,TGTGCCAGTAGCATTACTAGCAATGAGCAGTTCTTC
NA,NA,TRBV6-5,TRBJ1-2,CASSYKESYGYTF,TGTGCCAGCAGTTACAAGGAGAGCTATGGCTACACCTTC
NA,NA,TRBV5-6,TRBJ1-1,CASSLASGGDGNTEAFF,TGTGCCAGCAGCTTGGCCTCCGGGGGCGACGGGAACACTGAAGCTTTCTTT
NA,NA,TRBV27,TRBJ1-5,CASSFGPNQPQHF,TGTGCCAGCAGTTTCGGACCAAATCAGCCCCAGCATTTT
NA,NA,TRBV2,TRBJ2-1,CASREGLATYNEQFF,TGTGCCAGCAGGGAGGGGCTAGCTACCTACAATGAGCAGTTCTTC
NA,NA,TRBV9,TRBJ2-1,CASSVAGQGYNEQFF,TGTGCCAGCAGCGTAGCGGGGCAGGGCTACAATGAGCAGTTCTTC
NA,TRBD1,TRBV28,TRBJ1-2,CASSSRQGGGYTF,TGTGCCAGCAGTTCCCGACAGGGCGGGGGCTACACCTTC
NA,NA,TRBV10-1,TRBJ2-7,CASSESMGTGLFEQYF,TGCGCCAGCAGTGAGTCGATGGGGACGGGGCTTTTCGAGCAGTACTTC
NA,NA,TRBV28,TRBJ2-7,CAGQGAWEQYF,TGTGCCGGCCAAGGGGCATGGGAGCAGTACTTC
NA,NA,TRBV5-5,TRBJ2-7,CASSGTRNSYEQYF,TGTGCCAGCAGCGGGACAAGGAACTCCTACGAGCAGTACTTC
NA,NA,TRBV5-8,TRBJ1-2,CASSFPPEGGGYTF,TGTGCCAGCAGCTTCCCACCTGAGGGGGGAGGCTACACCTTC
NA,TRBD1,TRBV19,TRBJ2-7,CASRPGQGPYEQYF,TGTGCCAGCCGACCGGGACAGGGACCCTACGAGCAGTACTTC
NA,TRBD2,TRBV10-2,TRBJ2-1,CASSGLAVRYNEQFF,TGCGCCAGCAGTGGACTAGCGGTTAGGTACAATGAGCAGTTCTTC
NA,NA,TRBV4-1,TRBJ1-2,CASSHPLDWGYGYTF,TGCGCCAGCAGCCACCCATTGGACTGGGGATATGGCTACACCTTC
NA,NA,TRBV27,TRBJ1-5,CASSPGYSNQPQHF,TGTGCCAGCAGTCCGGGGTATAGCAATCAGCCCCAGCATTTT
NA,NA,TRBV9,TRBJ2-7,CASSVGGTAYEQYF,TGTGCCAGCAGCGTAGGCGGGACAGCCTACGAGCAGTACTTC
NA,TRBD2,TRBV4-1,TRBJ2-1,CASSQGTSSANEQFF,TGCGCCAGCAGCCAAGGGACTAGCAGCGCAAATGAGCAGTTCTTC
once,TRBD1,TRBV2,TRBJ2-7,CASRDRGSYEQYF,TGTGCCAGCAGGGACAGGGGGTCCTACGAGCAGTACTTC
few,NA,TRBV28,TRBJ1-2,CASSFLDFYGYTF,TGTGCCAGCAGTTTTTTGGATTTCTATGGCTACACCTTC
NA,TRBD2,TRBV13,TRBJ2-1,CASGLAGGPEDEQFF,TGTGCCAGTGGGCTAGCGGGAGGGCCGGAGGATGAGCAGTTCTTC
NA,NA,TRBV4-1,TRBJ1-2,CASSLSTGQGLYGYTF,TGCGCCAGCAGCCTATCAACCGGGCAGGGTCTCTATGGCTACACCTTC
NA,TRBD1,TRBV27,TRBJ2-7,CASSGTGGPHEQYF,TGTGCCAGCAGTGGGACAGGGGGTCCACACGAGCAGTACTTC
NA,TRBD1,TRBV19,TRBJ2-3,CASRKGTGSSTDTQYF,TGTGCCAGTAGAAAAGGGACAGGCTCTAGCACAGATACGCAGTATTTT
NA,NA,TRBV7-2,TRBJ2-5,CASSLVRTKRPETQYF,TGTGCCAGCAGCTTAGTTCGGACAAAACGCCCAGAGACCCAGTACTTC
NA,NA,TRBV7-9,TRBJ2-5,CASSPEAGGFQETQYF,TGTGCCAGCAGCCCCGAGGCAGGGGGGTTCCAAGAGACCCAGTACTTC
NA,TRBD1,TRBV7-9,TRBJ1-5,CASSLGQGFQPQHF,TGTGCCAGCAGCCTGGGACAGGGGTTTCAGCCCCAGCATTTT
NA,NA,TRBV7-2,TRBJ2-1,CASSLPGRFYNEQFF,TGTGCCAGCAGCTTACCCGGGAGATTCTACAATGAGCAGTTCTTC
once,TRBD2,TRBV5-6,TRBJ2-3,CASSWGLAGPDTQYF,TGTGCCAGCAGCTGGGGACTAGCGGGACCAGATACGCAGTATTTT
once,TRBD2,TRBV28,TRBJ2-7,CASTHTIAGVYEQYF,TGTGCCAGCACCCATACCATAGCGGGAGTCTACGAGCAGTACTTC
NA,NA,TRBV28,TRBJ1-1,CASSLWTVNTEAFF,TGTGCCAGCAGTTTATGGACGGTGAACACTGAAGCTTTCTTT
NA,TRBD2,TRBV27,TRBJ2-1,CASSPSGGGGNEQFF,TGTGCCAGCAGTCCGTCGGGGGGAGGTGGCAATGAGCAGTTCTTC
NA,NA,TRBV9,TRBJ2-1,CASIPPLGDEQFF,TGTGCCAGCATCCCTCCCTTGGGAGATGAGCAGTTCTTC
NA,TRBD2,TRBV9,TRBJ2-7,CASSPGGPISSYEQYF,TGTGCCAGCAGCCCGGGGGGGCCGATTAGCTCCTACGAGCAGTACTTC
NA,TRBD2,TRBV6-5,TRBJ2-7,CASSLDGGGREQYF,TGTGCCAGCAGTCTCGATGGGGGGGGTCGCGAGCAGTACTTC
NA,TRBD2,TRBV27,TRBJ2-5,CASSPLAGGETQYF,TGTGCCAGCAGTCCCTTAGCGGGAGGGGAGACCCAGTACTTC
NA,NA,TRBV6-5,TRBJ2-7,CASTDSYEQYF,TGTGCCAGCACCGACTCCTACGAGCAGTACTTC
NA,NA,TRBV19,TRBJ2-7,CASSIDPGESYEQYF,TGTGCCAGTAGTATAGATCCAGGGGAATCCTACGAGCAGTACTTC
few,NA,TRBV5-4,TRBJ2-5,CASSLSAQETQYF,TGTGCCAGCAGCTTATCCGCCCAAGAGACCCAGTACTTC
NA,NA,TRBV7-9,TRBJ2-7,CASSSLNYEQYF,TGTGCCAGCAGCTCCTTGAATTACGAGCAGTACTTC